The 25 T cell receptor beta chains in this list originate from one sample, sequenced in a study of siplizumab effects on memory and regulatory T cells. The method was immunoSEQ multiplex PCR; TCRdb's version includes in-frame clones alone and lacks a portion of them. The sample consists of 60,000 or so clones, more than 85% of them appearing once. The specimen was CD8+ T cells sorted from blood. Receptors originate from a human donor in good health.

V is TRBV28 and J is TRBJ1-5; D not resolved. The germline V gene encodes CDR1 MDHEN and CDR2 SYDVKM. Trimming took off 3 bases at V and 0 bases at J, with 3 bases between the two ends. The CDR3 is 13 residues long. The CDR3 DNA reads as TGTGCCAGCAGTTTGGCTAGCAATCAGCCCCAGCATTTT. Translated: CASSLASNQPQHF.

The chain joins TRBV4-3 to TRBJ2-2; 10 bases are a match to TRBD2. The CDR3 runs 18 residues. Looked up from germline, CDR1 is LGHNA and CDR2 is YSLEER. The V and J ends lost 2 bases and 8 bases, in that order; junction bases with no gene match: 14. The CDR3 region is CASSQQASSGGLSGELFF. CDR3 DNA sequence: TGCGCCAGCAGCCAACAAGCCTCTAGCGGGGGACTATCTGGGGAGCTGTTTTTT.

Only one count was recorded for this clone. The gene calls are TRBV5-1 and TRBJ2-1; 9 bases are a match to TRBD2. There are 15 residues in the CDR3. J lost 8 bases, V lost 9 bases, and 15 bases had no gene match. Germline CDR1 and CDR2: SGHRS and YFSETQ. The DNA of the CDR3 is TGCGCCAACGCCCAGGCGGGAGGGCCAGGAGATGAGCAGTTCTTC. Its translation: CANAQAGGPGDEQFF.

The genes are TRBV2 and TRBJ2-7; tentative D call: TRBD2 (5 bases). Germline V gives CDR1 SNHLY, CDR2 FYNNEI. V was clipped by 7 bases and J by 3 bases, with 19 bases between them. The CDR3 totals 15 residues. CDR3 DNA sequence: TGTGCCAGCAAGCTGGGGAGCGCGCACATCTACGAGCAGTACTTC. Its translation is CASKLGSAHIYEQYF.

The chain carries TRBV9 and TRBJ2-2; weak D call: TRBD2 (6 bases). The V end was cut by 1 base, the J end by 5 bases, with 15 bases between. CDR1 and CDR2 from the germline V gene are SGDLS and YYNGEE. The CDR3 sequence is 16 residues long. CDR3 nucleotides: TGTGCCAGCAGCGTATGGCGGGGACCGGAAACCGGGGAGCTGTTTTTT. Protein sequence: CASSVWRGPETGELFF.

This clone was recorded a few times. The gene calls are TRBV19 and TRBJ1-5; D unclear. The CDR3 spans 15 residues. Germline-derived CDR1 and CDR2 are LNHDA and SQIVND (reference sequence). V lost 1 base and J 2 bases, leaving 9 bases between the germline ends. The CDR3 DNA sequence: TGTGCCAGTAGTATAGTCGGAGAGGGCAATCAGCCCCAGCATTTT. Translation: CASSIVGEGNQPQHF.

The chain has TRBV5-1 and TRBJ1-1; tentatively, D is TRBD1 (5 bases). Trimming took off 1 base at V and 1 base at J, with 5 bases between the two ends. The CDR3 is made up of 13 amino acids. The germline gives CDR1 SGHRS, CDR2 YFSETQ. CDR3 DNA sequence: TGCGCCAGCAGCTTGAGGGGGAACACTGAAGCTTTCTTT. As protein: CASSLRGNTEAFF.

This chain links TRBV4-1 with TRBJ2-3; TRBD2 agrees at 13 bases. The germline V gene encodes CDR1 MGHRA and CDR2 YSYEKL. The CDR3 is made up of 18 amino acids. Unmatched junction bases numbered 8, after V lost 1 base and J lost 4 bases. The CDR3 loop is CASSQGPGLAGVADTQYF. The CDR3 bases are TGCGCCAGCAGCCAAGGCCCCGGACTAGCGGGAGTTGCAGATACGCAGTATTTT.

The V call is TRBV5-6, the J call TRBJ2-5; D gene uncertain. This CDR3 spans 14 amino acids. In germline, CDR1 is SGHDT, CDR2 YYEEEE. Trimming shortened V by 1 base and J by 4 bases, and 11 bases separated the two germline ends. CDR3 amino acids: CASSLSWVLETQYF. The CDR3 DNA reads as TGTGCCAGCAGCTTGTCGTGGGTATTAGAGACCCAGTACTTC.

The chain joins TRBV5-6 to TRBJ1-5; D may be TRBD1 (5 bases). This CDR3 contains 16 residues. Germline V gene data show CDR1 as SGHDT and CDR2 as YYEEEE. Trimming removed 3 bases from V and 7 bases from J, with 20 bases in between. The CDR3 DNA reads as TGTGCCAGCAGCTCGACGGACGGGGGTCCGGGGCAGCCCCAGCATTTT. Translated, it gives CASSSTDGGPGQPQHF.

The V call is TRBV14, the J call TRBJ2-3; D unclear. Germline CDR1 SGHDN, CDR2 FVKESK. The CDR3 covers 13 residues. V dropped 0 bases and J dropped 2 bases, with 3 bases sitting between them. The CDR3 DNA is TGTGCCAGCAGCCAAGACCCCACAGATACGCAGTATTTT. Its protein is CASSQDPTDTQYF.

The chain uses TRBV27 and TRBJ1-1, with D possibly TRBD1 on 5 matching bases. CDR1 is MNHEY, CDR2 SMNVEV, per germline (reference sequence). The CDR3 covers 14 residues. Deletions cut 3 bases from V and 3 bases from J, with 11 bases between. The CDR3 DNA follows: TGTGCCAGCAGTTTCGGGGGGGTGGACACTGAAGCTTTCTTT. Translated, it gives CASSFGGVDTEAFF.

The chain carries TRBV11-2 and TRBJ1-6; tentative D call: TRBD1 (6 bases). Trimming removed 5 bases from V and 9 bases from J, with 8 bases in between. Germline V gene sequence: CDR1 SGHAT, CDR2 FQNNGV. The length of the CDR3 is 12 residues. The CDR3 spells CASSKGGSPLHF. Written as DNA, the CDR3 is TGTGCCAGCAGCAAAGGGGGTTCACCCCTCCACTTT.

This chain uses TRBV11-3 with TRBJ1-3; a weak D match, TRBD1 (5 bases). This CDR3 has 15 amino acids. V gave up 5 bases and J gave up 4 bases, with 15 bases separating them. Germline assignment: CDR1 SGHNT and CDR2 YENEEA. The CDR3 DNA is TGTGCCAGCAGCCGTCGGGTAGGGGACGGAAACACCATATATTTT. Protein: CASSRRVGDGNTIYF.

This chain connects TRBV7-9 to TRBJ2-2, with no clear D. V gave up 0 bases and J gave up 6 bases, with 8 bases separating them. Per the germline V gene, CDR1 is SEHNR and CDR2 is FQNEAQ (reference sequence). The CDR3 is 14 amino acids. This chain's CDR3 is CASSLAFESGELFF. Written as DNA, the CDR3 is TGTGCCAGCAGCTTAGCGTTTGAGTCCGGGGAGCTGTTTTTT. Based on the CDR3 plus reference TRBV7-9 and TRBJ2-2, the full variable domain is DTGVSQNPRHKITKRGQNVTFRCDPISEHNRLYWYRQTLGQGPEFLTYFQNEAQLEKSRLLSDRFSAERPKGSFSTLEIQRTEQGDSAMYLCASSLAFESGELFFGEGSRLTVL.

The J gene is TRBJ2-1, the V gene TRBV6-6; 9 nucleotides agree with TRBD1. Germline V CDR1 and CDR2: MNHNY, SVGAGI (reference sequence). J lost 5 bases, V lost 4 bases, and 6 bases had no gene match. The CDR3 consists of 15 residues. In nucleotides, the CDR3 is TGTGCCAGCAGTTCCCCCGGGACAGGGAACAATGAGCAGTTCTTC. Its protein is CASSSPGTGNNEQFF.

The chain links TRBV27 to TRBJ2-3; D gene uncertain. With 5 bases removed from V and 13 bases from J, the gap between germline ends came to 13 bases. There are 11 residues in the CDR3. Germline lookup yields CDR1 MNHEY and CDR2 SMNVEV (reference sequence). CDR3 loop: CASSVGQAEYF. DNA of the CDR3: TGTGCCAGCAGTGTAGGTCAGGCGGAGTATTTT.

This clone showed up just once. CDR3: CASRRENTGELFF. The CDR3 nucleotides read TGTGCCAGTAGAAGGGAAAACACCGGGGAGCTGTTTTTT. This chain connects TRBV19 to TRBJ2-2; D is ambiguous. CDR3 length: 13 residues. V was cut by 6 bases and J by 2 bases, with 7 bases left in between. Germline V CDR1 and CDR2: LNHDA, SQIVND (reference sequence). The whole variable domain, filled in from reference TRBV19 and TRBJ2-2, reads DGGITQSPKYLFRKEGQNVTLSCEQNLNHDAMYWYRQDPGQGLRLIYYSQIVNDFQKGDIAEGYSVSREKKESFPLTVTSAQKNPTAFYLCASRRENTGELFFGEGSRLTVL.

This sequence joins TRBV6-5 and TRBJ1-5; D ambiguous. V lost 5 bases and J lost 7, with 6 bases in between. The CDR3 consists of 11 residues. Germline V gene data show CDR1 as MNHEY and CDR2 as SVGAGI. CDR3: CASSDGQPQHF. In nucleotides, the CDR3 is TGTGCCAGCAGTGATGGACAGCCCCAGCATTTT.

The J gene is TRBJ2-1, the V gene TRBV7-9, with TRBD1 identical over 10 bases. V shed 5 bases, J shed 4 bases, and the junction held 5 bases outside the gene matches. The CDR3 spans 15 residues. Germline CDR1 and CDR2: SEHNR and FQNEAQ (reference sequence). CDR3 in DNA: TGTGCCAGCAGCCCCCGGACAGGGGGGTACAATGAGCAGTTCTTC. This sequence encodes CASSPRTGGYNEQFF.

The rearrangement links TRBV2 to TRBJ2-6; 7 nucleotides agree with TRBD1. Germline assignment: CDR1 SNHLY and CDR2 FYNNEI. After removal of 8 bases from V and 5 bases from J, the junction contained 12 bases not matched to a gene. This CDR3 comprises 16 residues. CDR3 amino acids: CASRSGGSGRANVLTF. In DNA, the CDR3 is TGTGCCAGCCGATCAGGGGGTTCTGGAAGGGCCAACGTCCTGACTTTC.

The J gene is TRBJ1-2, the V gene TRBV14; D not certain. V shed 4 bases and J shed 0 bases, with 3 bases lying between them. Germline-derived CDR1 and CDR2 are SGHDN and FVKESK. The CDR3 is 12 amino acids. Written as DNA, the CDR3 is TGTGCCAGCAGCCGTGCTAACTATGGCTACACCTTC. Encoded protein: CASSRANYGYTF.

The V call is TRBV29-1, the J call TRBJ2-3; the D gene is possibly TRBD2 (5 bases). CDR3 size: 13 residues. Germline values: CDR1 SQVTM, CDR2 ANQGSEA. Deletions cut 3 bases from V and 4 bases from J, with 11 bases between. The CDR3 coding sequence is TGCAGCGTTGATGCGGGTTCCTCAGATACGCAGTATTTT. Protein product: CSVDAGSSDTQYF.

In its sample, this clone was seen once. This sequence joins TRBV6-5 and TRBJ2-7, with 12 bases lining up with TRBD2. Trimming at V came to 8 bases and at J to 2 bases, leaving 1 base not matched to a gene. Germline lookup yields CDR1 MNHEY and CDR2 SVGAGI. The CDR3 covers 13 residues. CDR3 nucleotide sequence: TGTGCCAGCGGACTAGCGGGACCCTACGAGCAGTACTTC. Its translation: CASGLAGPYEQYF.

The V call is TRBV9, the J call TRBJ2-3; 8 bases agree with TRBD2. The length of the CDR3 is 19 residues. Trimming at V came to 0 bases and at J to 4 bases, leaving 16 bases not matched to a gene. CDR1 is SGDLS, CDR2 YYNGEE, per germline. CDR3 DNA sequence: TGTGCCAGCAGCGTAGATGGTCGAAGACGAGCGGGGGTCCCAGATACGCAGTATTTT. Its protein product is CASSVDGRRRAGVPDTQYF.